This TCR beta chain derives from a study of T cells in Graves' hyperthyroidism and ophthalmopathy (dated by TCRdb to the late 2010s). Looking at the study overall: Peripheral blood samples were taken at initial diagnosis, before any treatment was given. TCR V-J signatures able to tell the groups apart were searched for in a discovery cohort of 100 patients, of whom fewer than 45 had Graves' ophthalmopathy and roughly 59 had stable Graves' hyperthyroidism. Prospective prediction of ophthalmopathy was tested in an independent validation cohort of approximately 19 hyperthyroidism patients and roughly 16 patients who later progressed to ophthalmopathy. The 100 discovery patients were randomly split 7:3 into training and test sets. In addition, the study compared T-cell repertoires in thyroid tissue and in blood from about 6 Graves' hyperthyroidism patients. After blood sampling, hyperthyroidism patients were treated with methimazole at a starting dose of 30 mg daily, and ophthalmopathy patients were treated with high-dose intravenous methylprednisolone. The paper describes TCR Vbeta CDR3 sequencing of about 140 peripheral blood samples, made up of under 50 ophthalmopathy patients, some 76 hyperthyroidism patients and 17 progressor patients.

The investigation overall reported the following: A model built on a 13 V-J signature distinguished ophthalmopathy from stable hyperthyroidism, reaching 85% to 90% sensitivity and around 81% specificity in cross-validation and 80%/75% in testing. In validation, the model predicted progression to ophthalmopathy with approximately 69% sensitivity and approximately 72% specificity, a median of around six months before onset. Blood samples also contained most of the expanded thyroid clonotypes (frequency above 0.001), which suggests that blood repertoires may reflect thyroid immune responses. No statistical method was used to set the sample size in advance, and investigators knew the group allocation.

The germline V gene (reference sequence) yields GTSNPN for CDR1 and SVGIG for CDR2. From its cysteine to its phenylalanine, the CDR3 spans 15 amino acids. The kept DNA is CDR3 alone, 45 bases in frame from the first base. Here V drops 3 bases and J drops 1 base, and the junction holds 3 bases not matched to any gene. Details on this clonotype: Its antigen is not yet known. No base-level quality is on record; no much larger clone is a single base apart.

The TCR beta CDR3 regions were amplified from RNA transcripts. A first-round RT-PCR of the TCR CDR3 used the HTBI primer set with the Qiagen OneStep RT-PCR kit. Libraries were constructed in a second round of multiplex PCR, after which size selection and purification were carried out. Paired-end sequencing of the libraries was performed with 100 bp reads on an Illumina HiSeq2000. The paper's data handling went like this. Raw data were processed with SOAPnuke, discarding reads with adapters, uncalled bases, mean Phred below 15, or no exact constant-primer or identifier match. High-quality paired reads were merged with COPE v1.2.5, and unique nucleotide sequences were defined as clonotypes. Clonotypes were aligned to IMGT TRBV, TRBD and TRBJ reference segments using MiTCR v1.1. The analysis included only V-J combinations with a frequency above 0.0001, which together covered around 99% of the repertoires. A TCS score was defined as the ratio between F50 (clonal expansion) and ExV (chaos), using BLOSUM62-based TCRdist between CDR3 peptides within each V-J. Welch's t-statistics and random forest reduced around 510 V-J features to 10 to 15, which were used in a naive Bayes classifier (R e1071). The public reads were reprocessed in TCRdb via fastp at Q25 and MiXCR, keeping in-frame beta chains. Each entry is one CDR3 protein sequence, shown with its most common DNA and genes. The V and J calls and clone size are TCRdb's, not the authors'. The sample table lists about 350,000 distinct CDR3 sequences, roughly a sixth of them with a count of one. Of the sample, around 35% is held by the ten largest clones.

Hyperthyroidism patients were aged 18 to 65 years and newly diagnosed, with disease duration of less than 2 months. Any patient with an uncontrolled infection, another autoimmune disease, pregnancy or lactation was excluded. Diagnoses were established on the basis of clinical symptoms, serum thyroxine and TRAb, thyroid ultrasound, and orbital computed tomography. For progressor patients, blood was drawn at the first diagnosis of hyperthyroidism, before any ophthalmopathy symptoms had appeared. PBMCs were isolated from 7.5 to 10 ml of fresh peripheral blood by Ficoll-Paque density gradient centrifugation. Progressor patients were defined as those initially diagnosed with Graves' hyperthyroidism in whom ophthalmopathy developed during follow-up. Trizol reagent was used to extract total RNA, and RNA quality was then checked on an Agilent 2100 Bioanalyzer.

The sequence is built from TRBV30 and TRBJ1-4, and 9 junctional nucleotides match TRBD1. What was sequenced was blood. The clonotype was recovered from a woman aged 25-40 years with Graves' hyperthyroidism that later progressed to Graves' ophthalmopathy. The DNA is as follows: TGTGCCTGGAGCGAGACAGGGGGAACTAATGAAAAACTGTTTTTT. This is translated as CAWSETGGTNEKLFF.